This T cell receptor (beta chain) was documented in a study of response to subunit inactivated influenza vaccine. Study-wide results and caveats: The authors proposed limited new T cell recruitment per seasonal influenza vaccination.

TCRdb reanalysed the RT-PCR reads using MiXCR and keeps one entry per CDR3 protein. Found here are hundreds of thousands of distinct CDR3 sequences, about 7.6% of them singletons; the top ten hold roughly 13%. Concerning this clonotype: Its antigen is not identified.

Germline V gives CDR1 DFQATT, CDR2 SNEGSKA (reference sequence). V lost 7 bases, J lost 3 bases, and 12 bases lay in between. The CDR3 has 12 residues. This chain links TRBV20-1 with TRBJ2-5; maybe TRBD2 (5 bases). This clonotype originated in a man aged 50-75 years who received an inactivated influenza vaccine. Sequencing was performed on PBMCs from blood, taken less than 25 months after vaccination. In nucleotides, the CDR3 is TGCAGTGGCAAGACGGAGGAAGAGACCCAGTACTTC. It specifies CSGKTEEETQYF.